In its sample, the clone carrying this T cell receptor (beta chain) was seen once. In the original analysis: Amplification of reference gene primers provided the estimated nucleated cell counts. The repertoire was sequenced with immunoSEQ multiplex PCR; TCRdb's copy has only in-frame clones and lacks some. That table gives V, J and clone size, and the DNA gave D and trimming. The table has 95,000 to 100,000 clones, 70% to 80% seen once. The germline V gene encodes CDR1 SGHNT and CDR2 YYREEE (reference sequence). The CDR3 sequence is 15 residues long. V trimming: 3 bases; J trimming: 0 bases; junction bases outside the gene matches: 2. This record comes from a study of blood T cell repertoires in COVID-19. Study background: Samples of COVID-19 (acute and convalescent) were obtained from the United States, Italy and Spain. PBMCs, B-cell-depleted T cells, or T cells provided the cDNA or gDNA that made up the material.

This TCR came from a woman aged 80 or over with active or convalescent COVID-19. This rearrangement joins TRBV5-4 to TRBJ2-3; TRBD1 agrees at 9 bases. The sequencing input was peripheral blood. This CDR3 reads CASSSGTGSTDTQYF. DNA for the CDR3: TGTGCCAGCAGCTCCGGGACAGGGAGCACAGATACGCAGTATTTT.